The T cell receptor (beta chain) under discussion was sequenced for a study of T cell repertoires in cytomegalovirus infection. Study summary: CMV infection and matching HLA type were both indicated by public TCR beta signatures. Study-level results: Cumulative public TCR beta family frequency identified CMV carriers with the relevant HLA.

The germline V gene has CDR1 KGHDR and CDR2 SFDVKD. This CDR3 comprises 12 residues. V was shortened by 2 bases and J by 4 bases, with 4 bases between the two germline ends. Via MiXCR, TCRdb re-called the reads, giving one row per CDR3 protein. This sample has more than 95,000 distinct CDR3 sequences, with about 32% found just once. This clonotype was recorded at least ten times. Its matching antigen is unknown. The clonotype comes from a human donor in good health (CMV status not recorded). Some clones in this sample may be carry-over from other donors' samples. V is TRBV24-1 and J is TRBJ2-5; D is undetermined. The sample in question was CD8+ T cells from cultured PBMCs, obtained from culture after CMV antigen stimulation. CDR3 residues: CATSDSRETQYF. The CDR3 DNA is TGTGCCACCAGTGATTCTAGAGAGACCCAGTACTTC.